The present T cell receptor beta chain was sequenced within a study of T cell repertoires in cytomegalovirus infection. Study-level information: An indication of both CMV infection and matching HLA type came from public TCR beta signatures.

Germline trimming cut 5 bases from V and 5 bases from J; bases unmatched to any gene: 7. The CDR3 is 14 amino acids. The germline V gene encodes CDR1 SGHVS and CDR2 FNYEAQ. General study results and limits: Carriage of CMV together with the relevant HLA was identifiable through cumulative public TCR beta family frequency. Across the ex vivo response, the dominant clonotypes were HLA-C-restricted CMV-specific TCR beta clonotypes.

TCRdb ran MiXCR on the reads and lists one entry per CDR3 protein. The repertoire holds roughly 990,000 distinct CDR3 sequences, with around 32% as singletons. This clonotype was detected many times. What it binds is not known. This chain connects TRBV7-6 to TRBJ2-5, with 8 bases aligning to TRBD2. This receptor was identified in a human donor in good health (CMV status not recorded). Some clones in this sample may be carry-over from other donors' samples. The starting material was cultured CD8+ T cells from PBMCs, obtained from culture after CMV antigen stimulation. For the CDR3, the DNA is TGTGCCAGCAGCAACGGACTAGCTTCGGAGACCCAGTACTTC. Translated: CASSNGLASETQYF.